These 14 T cell receptor beta chains were sequenced from one sample in a study of vaccination and CD4 T cells after COVID-19 (dated by TCRdb to the early 2020s). The library relied on PCR. The sequencer was an Illumina iSeq 100. TCR sequencing of DNA from cultured CD4+ T cells used the Oncomine TCR Beta short-read assay at the Johns Hopkins FTIC core. Starting from the raw public reads, TCRdb applied fastp trimming at Q25, assembled clones with MiXCR and retained in-frame beta chains. Each CDR3 protein appears once, grouped with its most common genes and DNA. The sample includes around 23,000 distinct CDR3 sequences, with about 30% observed a single time. The ten largest clones represent roughly an eighth of the sample. These receptors are not linked to any known antigen. This specimen's time point label, interpreted: late sampling 161 to 241 days after vaccination in a few convalescent patients. In light of the paper, this sample's treatment or condition label describes: roughly nine-day PBMC culture with coronavirus spike peptide pools or control peptides (ViraFEST assay).

Sequencing used CD4+ T cells from blood, cultured in vitro, obtained about 7 months after SARS-CoV-2 vaccination. The receptors shown here come from a human donor who had recovered from COVID-19.

The J gene is TRBJ1-1, the V gene TRBV7-8; tentative D call: TRBD1 (5 bases). With 5 bases removed from V and 4 bases from J, the gap between germline ends came to 20 bases. In germline, CDR1 is SGHVS, CDR2 FQNEAQ. The CDR3 has 16 residues. CDR3: CASSRDPQGPVTEAFF. The CDR3 region has the DNA TGTGCCAGCAGCCGAGACCCGCAGGGTCCGGTCACTGAAGCTTTCTTT.

In this sample, this clonotype is medium-sized. The chain recombines TRBV7-2 with TRBJ2-1; perhaps D is TRBD1 or TRBD2 (5 bases each). V dropped 8 bases and J dropped 2 bases, with 13 bases sitting between them. The CDR3 spans 14 residues. Germline assignment: CDR1 SGHTA and CDR2 FQGNSA. This chain's CDR3 is CASRPQGAYNEQFF. The CDR3 DNA reads TGTGCCAGCCGACCGCAGGGAGCCTACAATGAGCAGTTCTTC.

The rearrangement joins TRBV29-1 to TRBJ2-5; perhaps TRBD1 as D (6 bases). Germline V gene lookup returns CDR1 SQVTM and CDR2 ANQGSEA. This CDR3 comprises 14 residues. Trimming removed 4 bases at V and 7 bases at J, with 19 bases between. CDR3 nucleotides: TGCAGCGTTGTAATGCCGGGACATTTCATGACCCAGTACTTC. It codes for CSVVMPGHFMTQYF.

The gene calls are TRBV6-1 and TRBJ2-7; 8 nucleotides line up with TRBD1. In germline, CDR1 is MNHNS, CDR2 SASEGT. The CDR3 contains 16 residues. The J segment lost 0 bases and the V segment lost 6 bases, leaving 10 bases of the junction unmatched. CDR3 DNA: TGTGCCAGCAGCTATCGACAGGGGATACTCTCCTACGAGCAGTACTTC. This gives the protein CASSYRQGILSYEQYF.

This clonotype was found a few times. This chain uses TRBV6-1 with TRBJ2-5, with D perhaps TRBD2 (6 bases). Trimming removed 9 bases from V and 0 bases from J, with 11 bases in between. The CDR3 runs 13 residues. Germline assignment: CDR1 MNHNS and CDR2 SASEGT. DNA for the CDR3: TGTGCCAGTGATAGCGGTTACCAAGAGACCCAGTACTTC. Encoded protein: CASDSGYQETQYF.

The table lists this clonotype with a count of one. The gene calls are TRBV6-1 and TRBJ1-2, with unresolved D. The CDR3 length is 13 residues. V lost 2 bases and J 5 bases, leaving 9 bases between the germline ends. The germline gives CDR1 MNHNS, CDR2 SASEGT. The CDR3 coding sequence is TGTGCCAGCAGTGAATGGGCAGAGTATGGCTACACCTTC. This sequence encodes CASSEWAEYGYTF.

The chain couples TRBV7-2 to TRBJ2-1; unclear D gene. Looked up from germline, CDR1 is SGHTA and CDR2 is FQGNSA. The CDR3 sequence is 14 residues long. V lost 0 bases to trimming and J lost 10 bases, with 13 bases between them. CDR3 region: CASSLASWVNEQFF. The DNA of the CDR3 is TGTGCCAGCAGCTTAGCAAGTTGGGTAAACGAGCAGTTCTTC.

The J gene is TRBJ2-2, the V gene TRBV7-3; tentatively, D is TRBD1 (6 bases). CDR3 length: 13 amino acids. CDR1 and CDR2 (germline): SGHTA, FQGTGA. V lost 4 bases, J lost 8 bases, and 11 bases lay in between. DNA of the CDR3: TGTGCCAGCAGCTCTCAACAGGGTGGGGAGCTGTTTTTT. This encodes CASSSQQGGELFF.

The chain recombines TRBV27 with TRBJ1-3; D unresolved. The CDR3 extends over 15 amino acids. Germline CDR1 is MNHEY and CDR2 is SMNVEV (reference sequence). V was cut by 3 bases and J by 2 bases, with 11 bases left in between. DNA for the CDR3: TGTGCCAGCAGTTTTAAGGGCACAACTGGAAACACCATATATTTT. Its protein is CASSFKGTTGNTIYF.

The gene calls are TRBV7-8 and TRBJ2-3; 10 bases are a match to TRBD2. This CDR3 comprises 16 residues. V was clipped by 6 bases and J by 2 bases; unmatched bases: 8. Germline V gives CDR1 SGHVS, CDR2 FQNEAQ. DNA of the CDR3: TGTGCCAGCAGTCCCCTAGCGGGGGCTGCCACAGATACGCAGTATTTT. Protein sequence: CASSPLAGAATDTQYF.

The chain couples TRBV19 to TRBJ1-5; D not certain. The CDR3 is 13 amino acids. Germline V lookup: CDR1 LNHDA, CDR2 SQIVND (reference sequence). The V and J ends lost 2 bases and 5 bases respectively, with 7 bases between them. CDR3 loop: CASSILRDQPQHF. The CDR3 nucleotides read TGTGCCAGTAGTATACTACGCGATCAGCCCCAGCATTTT. Based on the CDR3 plus reference TRBV19 and TRBJ1-5, the full variable domain is DGGITQSPKYLFRKEGQNVTLSCEQNLNHDAMYWYRQDPGQGLRLIYYSQIVNDFQKGDIAEGYSVSREKKESFPLTVTSAQKNPTAFYLCASSILRDQPQHFGDGTRLSIL.

This clonotype was counted a few times. The gene calls are TRBV7-8 and TRBJ2-1, with D possibly matching TRBD2 (5 bases). Germline V lookup: CDR1 SGHVS, CDR2 FQNEAQ. The CDR3 consists of 17 residues. The germline V and J ends were trimmed by 1 base and 0 bases, with 13 bases remaining between them. CDR3: CASSLVAGVTSYNEQFF. Here the CDR3 DNA reads TGTGCCAGCAGCTTAGTTGCCGGGGTCACCTCCTACAATGAGCAGTTCTTC. The complete variable domain, with remaining parts taken from reference TRBV7-8 and TRBJ2-1, reads GAGVSQSPRYKVAKRGQDVALRCDPISGHVSLFWYQQALGQGPEFLTYFQNEAQLDKSGLPSDRFFAERPEGSVSTLKIQRTQQEDSAVYLCASSLVAGVTSYNEQFFGPGTRLTVL.

This clonotype showed up just a few times. The chain recombines TRBV15 with TRBJ2-7, with D possibly being TRBD1 (5 bases). V was clipped by 0 bases and J by 1 base, with 10 bases between them. The V gene's germline CDR1 is LNHNV and CDR2 YYDKDF (reference sequence). This CDR3 has 15 amino acids. CDR3 sequence reads: CATSRDPGFSYEQYF. As DNA, the CDR3 is TGTGCCACCAGCAGAGATCCAGGGTTTTCCTACGAGCAGTACTTC.

The rearrangement joins TRBV5-4 to TRBJ1-2, with 8 bases aligning to TRBD1. The V and J ends lost 3 bases and 3 bases, in that order; junction bases with no gene match: 4. CDR3 length equals 14 residues. The germline gives CDR1 SGHNT, CDR2 YYREEE (reference sequence). CDR3 DNA sequence: TGTGCCAGCAGCTGGGCGACAGGGGACTATGGCTACACCTTC. It is translated as CASSWATGDYGYTF.